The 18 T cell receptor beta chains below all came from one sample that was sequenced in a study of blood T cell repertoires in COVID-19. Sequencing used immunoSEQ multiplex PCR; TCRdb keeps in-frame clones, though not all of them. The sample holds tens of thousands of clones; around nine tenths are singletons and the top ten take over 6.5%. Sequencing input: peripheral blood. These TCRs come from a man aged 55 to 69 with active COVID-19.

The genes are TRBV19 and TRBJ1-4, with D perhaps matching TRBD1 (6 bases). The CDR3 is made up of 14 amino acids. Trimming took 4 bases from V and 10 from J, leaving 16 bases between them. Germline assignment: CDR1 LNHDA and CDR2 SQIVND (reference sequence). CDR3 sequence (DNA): TGTGCCAGTAGTAGGGGACAAGGTACTGGAAAACTGTTTTTT. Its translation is CASSRGQGTGKLFF.

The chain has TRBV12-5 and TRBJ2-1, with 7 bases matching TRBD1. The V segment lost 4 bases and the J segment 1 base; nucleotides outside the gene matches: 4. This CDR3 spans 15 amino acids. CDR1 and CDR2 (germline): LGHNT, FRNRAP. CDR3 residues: CASGSDRVSYNEQFF. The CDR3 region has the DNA TGTGCTAGTGGTTCAGACAGGGTTTCCTACAATGAGCAGTTCTTC.

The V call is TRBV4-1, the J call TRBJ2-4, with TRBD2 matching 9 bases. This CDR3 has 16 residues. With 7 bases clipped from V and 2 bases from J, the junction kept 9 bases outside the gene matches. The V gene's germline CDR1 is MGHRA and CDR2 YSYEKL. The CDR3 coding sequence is TGCGCCAGCAAGAAATTAGCGGGAGTTTCCAAAAACATTCAGTACTTC. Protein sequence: CASKKLAGVSKNIQYF.

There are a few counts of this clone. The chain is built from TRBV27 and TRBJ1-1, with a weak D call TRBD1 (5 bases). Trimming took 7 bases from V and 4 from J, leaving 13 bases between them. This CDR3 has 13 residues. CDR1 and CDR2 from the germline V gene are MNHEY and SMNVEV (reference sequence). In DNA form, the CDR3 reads TGTGCCAGCACTCGCGGGGGGGGCACTGAAGCTTTCTTT. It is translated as CASTRGGGTEAFF.

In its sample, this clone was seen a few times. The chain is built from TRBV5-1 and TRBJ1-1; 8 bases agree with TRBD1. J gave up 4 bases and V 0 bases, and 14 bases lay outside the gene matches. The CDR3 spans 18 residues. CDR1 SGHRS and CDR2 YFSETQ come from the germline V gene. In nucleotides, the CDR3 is TGCGCCAGCAGCTTGGCCTCCGGGACAGGCCTCTGGGGCACTGAAGCTTTCTTT. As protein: CASSLASGTGLWGTEAFF.

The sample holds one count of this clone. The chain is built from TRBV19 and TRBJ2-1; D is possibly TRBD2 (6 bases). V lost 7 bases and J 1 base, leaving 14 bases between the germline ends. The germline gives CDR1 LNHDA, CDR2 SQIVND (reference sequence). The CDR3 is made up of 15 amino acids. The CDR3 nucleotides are TGTGCCAGTATGGTCGGGGGACCTTCCTACAATGAGCAGTTCTTC. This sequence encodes CASMVGGPSYNEQFF.

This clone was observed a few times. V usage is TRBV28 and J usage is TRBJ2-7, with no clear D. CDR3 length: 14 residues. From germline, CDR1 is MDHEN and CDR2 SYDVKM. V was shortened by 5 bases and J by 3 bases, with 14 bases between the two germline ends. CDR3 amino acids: CASSINPTGYEQYF. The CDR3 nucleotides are TGTGCCAGCAGTATAAACCCGACGGGCTACGAGCAGTACTTC.

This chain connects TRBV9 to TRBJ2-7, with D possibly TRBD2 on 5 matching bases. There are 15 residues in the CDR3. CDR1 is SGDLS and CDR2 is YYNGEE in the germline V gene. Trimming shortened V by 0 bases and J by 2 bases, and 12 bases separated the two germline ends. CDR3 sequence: CASSVALENPYEQYF. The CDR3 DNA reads TGTGCCAGCAGCGTAGCACTAGAAAACCCCTACGAGCAGTACTTC.

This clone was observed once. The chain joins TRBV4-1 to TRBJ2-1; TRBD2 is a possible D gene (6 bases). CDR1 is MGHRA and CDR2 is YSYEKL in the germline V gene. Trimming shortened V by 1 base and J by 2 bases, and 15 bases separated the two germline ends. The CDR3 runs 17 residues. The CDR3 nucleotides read TGCGCCAGCAGCCAAGGGATCGCGACTAGTACCTACAATGAGCAGTTCTTC. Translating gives CASSQGIATSTYNEQFF.

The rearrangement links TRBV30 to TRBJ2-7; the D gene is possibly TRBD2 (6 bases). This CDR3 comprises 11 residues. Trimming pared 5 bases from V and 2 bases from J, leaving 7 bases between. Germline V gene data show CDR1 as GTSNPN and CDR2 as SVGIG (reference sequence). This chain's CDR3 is CAWGRTYEQYF. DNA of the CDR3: TGTGCCTGGGGGAGGACCTACGAGCAGTACTTC.

CDR3 coding DNA: TGCGCCAGCAGCCAAGATAGGGGGAGGGCCCAGACAGATACGCAGTATTTT. This codes for CASSQDRGRAQTDTQYF. The rearrangement uses TRBV4-1 and TRBJ2-3; tentatively, D is TRBD2 (7 bases). Deletions cut 0 bases from V and 3 bases from J, with 16 bases between. This CDR3 contains 17 residues. CDR1 is MGHRA and CDR2 is YSYEKL in the germline V gene.

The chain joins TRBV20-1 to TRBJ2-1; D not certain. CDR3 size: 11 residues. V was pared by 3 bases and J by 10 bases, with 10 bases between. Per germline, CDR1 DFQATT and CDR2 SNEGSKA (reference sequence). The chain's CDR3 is CSASGRREQFF. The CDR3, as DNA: TGCAGTGCTAGTGGGCGGCGGGAGCAGTTCTTC.

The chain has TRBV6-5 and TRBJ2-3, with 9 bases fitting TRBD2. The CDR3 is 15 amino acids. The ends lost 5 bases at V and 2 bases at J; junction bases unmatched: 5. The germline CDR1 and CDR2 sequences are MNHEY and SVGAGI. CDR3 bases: TGTGCCAGCAGTCTGACTAGCGGATTCACAGATACGCAGTATTTT. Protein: CASSLTSGFTDTQYF.

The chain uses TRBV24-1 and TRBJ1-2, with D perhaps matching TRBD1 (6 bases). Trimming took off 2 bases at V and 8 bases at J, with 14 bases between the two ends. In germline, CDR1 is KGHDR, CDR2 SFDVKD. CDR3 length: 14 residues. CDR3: CATSDSAGVGGYTF. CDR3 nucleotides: TGTGCCACCAGTGATTCAGCAGGGGTAGGAGGCTACACCTTC.

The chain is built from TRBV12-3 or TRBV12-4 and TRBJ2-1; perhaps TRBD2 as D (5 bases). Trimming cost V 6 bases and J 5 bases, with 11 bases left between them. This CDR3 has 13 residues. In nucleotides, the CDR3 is TGTGCCAGCAGGTACGGACTGGACAATGAGCAGTTCTTC. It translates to CASRYGLDNEQFF.

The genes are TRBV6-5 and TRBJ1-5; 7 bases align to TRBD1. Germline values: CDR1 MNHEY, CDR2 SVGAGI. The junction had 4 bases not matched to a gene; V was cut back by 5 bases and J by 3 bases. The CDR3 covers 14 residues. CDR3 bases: TGTGCCAGCAGTCCTACAGGGGACAATCAGCCCCAGCATTTT. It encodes CASSPTGDNQPQHF.

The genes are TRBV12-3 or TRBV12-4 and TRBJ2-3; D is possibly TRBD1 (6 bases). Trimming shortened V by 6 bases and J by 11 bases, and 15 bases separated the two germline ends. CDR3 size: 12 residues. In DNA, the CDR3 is TGTGCCAGCAGGTTGACAGGAGGTGAGCAGTATTTT. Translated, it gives CASRLTGGEQYF.

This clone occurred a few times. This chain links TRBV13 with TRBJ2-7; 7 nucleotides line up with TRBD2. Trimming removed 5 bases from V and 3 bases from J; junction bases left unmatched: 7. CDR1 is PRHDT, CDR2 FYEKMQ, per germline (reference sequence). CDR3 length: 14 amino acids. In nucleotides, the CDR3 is TGTGCCAGCAGCCCGGGGGAGGGAAGCTACGAGCAGTACTTC. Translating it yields CASSPGEGSYEQYF.